These T cell receptor beta chains were read from a single sample in a study of OX40 agonist ivuxolimab in advanced cancers. Measured with immunoSEQ multiplex PCR; TCRdb has only the in-frame clones, and not every one. Of more than 80,000 clones listed, around 94% are singletons. The sequencing used CD4+ or CD8+ T cells sorted from blood, collected in a trial of the OX40 agonist ivuxolimab. These receptors came from an adult with an advanced solid tumor such as melanoma, head and neck, liver or kidney cancer. Each CDR3 is given with its conserved first and last residue. A D gene is named only where the DNA matches it firmly. Clone size is given for some rows only: seen once, a few or many times, or a class if the clone is expanded.

clone_size d_call j_call v_call cdr3_nt cdr3_aa
. TRBD2 TRBJ2-7 TRBV9 TGTGCCAGCAGCGGCGGGGGCTCCTACGAGCAGTACTTC CASSGGGSYEQYF
. . TRBJ2-7 TRBV11-2 TGTGCCAGCAGCTTAGCCTCATCTCAAAACTACGAGCAGTACTTC CASSLASSQNYEQYF
. TRBD1 TRBJ1-2 TRBV4-1 TGCGCCAGTGGACAGGGAGCTAACTATGGCTACACCTTC CASGQGANYGYTF
. . TRBJ1-5 TRBV27 TGTGCCAGCAGTATAGGGGCCTCCGGCAATCAGCCCCAGCATTTT CASSIGASGNQPQHF
. . TRBJ2-2 TRBV7-6 TGTGCCGCGTTTACTCCGGGATACAACACCGGGGAGCTGTTTTTT CAAFTPGYNTGELFF
. TRBD1 TRBJ2-7 TRBV4-3 TGCGCCAGCAGCTCCCGGACAGGGGGCTACGAGCAGTACTTC CASSSRTGGYEQYF
. . TRBJ2-1 TRBV2 TGTGCCAGTCTGTCCTACAATGAGCAGTTCTTC CASLSYNEQFF
once . TRBJ1-2 TRBV10-3 TGTGCCATCAGTGAGTCGACGAGGAACTATGGCTACACCTTC CAISESTRNYGYTF
. . TRBJ1-1 TRBV27 TGTGCCAGCAGTTTAGGGCTGAACACTGAAGCTTTCTTT CASSLGLNTEAFF
. TRBD2 TRBJ2-1 TRBV7-6 TGTGCCAGCAGCCCCTGGACTAGCGGGAGATATTCTGGCAATGAGCAGTTCTTC CASSPWTSGRYSGNEQFF
. . TRBJ1-3 TRBV4-3 TGCGCCAGCAGCCAAGATTCGGGTTGGGGAAACACCATATATTTT CASSQDSGWGNTIYF
. TRBD2 TRBJ2-1 TRBV6-5 TGTGCCAGCAGTTACGCGGGACTAGCCTTCAATGAGCAGTTCTTC CASSYAGLAFNEQFF
. . TRBJ1-1 TRBV9 TGTGCCAGCAGCGTAGCTGAGCTTAACACTGAAGCTTTCTTT CASSVAELNTEAFF
. . TRBJ1-4 TRBV6-5 TGTGCCAGCACCCAGCCCCGGACACCCTCTCTGTTTTTT CASTQPRTPSLFF
once TRBD2 TRBJ2-1 TRBV4-1 TGCGCCAGCAGTCGAAGACTAGCGGGAAGGGATGAGCAGTTCTTC CASSRRLAGRDEQFF
. . TRBJ2-7 TRBV7-9 TGTGCCAGCAGCTCCCGGACTAACTCCTACGAGCAGTACTTC CASSSRTNSYEQYF
. . TRBJ2-4 TRBV30 TGTGCCTGGCTTCAGGGGAGTAAAAACATTCAGTACTTC CAWLQGSKNIQYF
. . TRBJ2-5 TRBV9 TGTGCCAGCAGCGTAGGTACAGCGCCTCAAGAGACCCAGTACTTC CASSVGTAPQETQYF
. . TRBJ1-2 TRBV19 TGTGCCAGTACCTATTGGGCAGGAGCTAACTATGGCTACACCTTC CASTYWAGANYGYTF
. . TRBJ1-1 TRBV4-1 TGCGCCAGCAGCCTACAACCCCCCCCTACGACGAACACTGAAGCTTTCTTT CASSLQPPPTTNTEAFF
once TRBD1 TRBJ2-7 TRBV19 TGTGCCAGTAGCACTCGGGACAGCTACGAGCAGTACTTC CASSTRDSYEQYF
. . TRBJ2-1 TRBV25-1 TGTGCCAGCAGTGAGGGGATGGGTGACTATGAGCAGTTCTTC CASSEGMGDYEQFF
. TRBD2 TRBJ2-3 TRBV7-6 TGTGCCAGCAGCGCATTAAGCGGGGGGAACACAGATACGCAGTATTTT CASSALSGGNTDTQYF
. . TRBJ2-5 TRBV5-6 TGTGCCAGCAGCTTCGAGGGTAAGCAAGAGACCCAGTACTTC CASSFEGKQETQYF
. . TRBJ2-3 TRBV4-1 TGCGCCAGCAGCCAAGTAGACAGGTGGGGAGATACGCAGTATTTT CASSQVDRWGDTQYF
. . TRBJ1-2 TRBV7-9 TGTGCCAGTGCTGGACCTTATGGCTACACCTTC CASAGPYGYTF
. . TRBJ1-3 TRBV11-2 TGTGCCAGCAGCTGGCCCCAGGTTTACTCTGGAAACACCATATATTTT CASSWPQVYSGNTIYF
. . TRBJ2-2 TRBV7-2 TGTGCCAGCAGCTTAGGTGGTGGGTACGCCGGGGAGCTGTTTTTT CASSLGGGYAGELFF
. . TRBJ2-3 TRBV27 TGTGCCAGCATTGGGGGAGATACGCAGTATTTT CASIGGDTQYF
. . TRBJ2-3 TRBV5-1 TGCGCCAGCAGCCGATTCGAGGCTGTCGGCACAGATACGCAGTATTTT CASSRFEAVGTDTQYF